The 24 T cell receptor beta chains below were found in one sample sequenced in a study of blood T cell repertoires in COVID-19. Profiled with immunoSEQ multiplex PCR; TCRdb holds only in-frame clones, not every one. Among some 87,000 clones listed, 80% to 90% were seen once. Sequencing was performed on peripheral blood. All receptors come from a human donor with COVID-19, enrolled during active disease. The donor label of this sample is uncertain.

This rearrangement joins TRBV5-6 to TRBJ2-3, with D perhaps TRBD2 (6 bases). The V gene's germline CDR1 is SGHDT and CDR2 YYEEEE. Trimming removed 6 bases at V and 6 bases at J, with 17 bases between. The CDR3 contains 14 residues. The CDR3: CASTGTEGADTQYF. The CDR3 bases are TGTGCCAGCACCGGGACTGAGGGAGCCGATACGCAGTATTTT.

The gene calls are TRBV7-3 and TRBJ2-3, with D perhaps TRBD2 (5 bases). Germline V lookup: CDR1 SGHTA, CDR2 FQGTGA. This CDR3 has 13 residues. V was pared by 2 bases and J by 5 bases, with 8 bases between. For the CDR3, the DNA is TGTGCCAGCAGCTTACGTGAGGGAGATACGCAGTATTTT. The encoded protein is CASSLREGDTQYF. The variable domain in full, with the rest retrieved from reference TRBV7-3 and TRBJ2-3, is GAGVSQTPSNKVTEKGKYVELRCDPISGHTALYWYRQSLGQGPEFLIYFQGTGAADDSGLPNDRFFAVRPEGSVSTLKIQRTERGDSAVYLCASSLREGDTQYFGPGTRLTVL.

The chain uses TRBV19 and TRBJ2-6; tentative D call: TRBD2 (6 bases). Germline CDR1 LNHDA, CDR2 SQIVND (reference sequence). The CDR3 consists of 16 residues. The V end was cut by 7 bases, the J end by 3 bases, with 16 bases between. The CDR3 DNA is TGTGCCAGTACGCGAGCAGGGACTGTTGGGGCCAACGTCCTGACTTTC. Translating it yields CASTRAGTVGANVLTF.

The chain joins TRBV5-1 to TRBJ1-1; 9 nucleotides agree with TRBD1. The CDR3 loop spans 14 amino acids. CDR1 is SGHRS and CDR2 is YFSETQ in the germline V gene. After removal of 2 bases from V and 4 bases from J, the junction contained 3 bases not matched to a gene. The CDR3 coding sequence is TGCGCCAGCAGCTTATCGACAGGGGGCACTGAAGCTTTCTTT. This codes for CASSLSTGGTEAFF.

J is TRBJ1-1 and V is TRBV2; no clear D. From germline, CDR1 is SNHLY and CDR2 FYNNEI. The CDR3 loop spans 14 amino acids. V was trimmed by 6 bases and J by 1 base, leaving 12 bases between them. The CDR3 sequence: CASRAGERNTEAFF. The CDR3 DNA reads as TGTGCCAGCAGGGCCGGGGAAAGGAACACTGAAGCTTTCTTT. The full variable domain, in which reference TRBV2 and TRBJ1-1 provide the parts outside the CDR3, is EPEVTQTPSHQVTQMGQEVILRCVPISNHLYFYWYRQILGQKVEFLVSFYNNEISEKSEIFDDQFSVERPDGSNFTLKIRSTKLEDSAMYFCASRAGERNTEAFFGQGTRLTVV.

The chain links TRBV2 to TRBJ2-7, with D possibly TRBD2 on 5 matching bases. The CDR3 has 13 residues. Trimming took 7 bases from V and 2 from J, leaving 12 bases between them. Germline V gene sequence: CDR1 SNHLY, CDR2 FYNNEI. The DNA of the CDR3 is TGTGCCAGCAATGCGGACTCCGCCTACGAGCAGTACTTC. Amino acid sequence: CASNADSAYEQYF.

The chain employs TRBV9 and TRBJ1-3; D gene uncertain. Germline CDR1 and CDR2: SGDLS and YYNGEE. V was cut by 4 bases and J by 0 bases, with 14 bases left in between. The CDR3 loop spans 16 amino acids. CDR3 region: CASSLSGVTSGNTIYF. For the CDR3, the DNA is TGTGCCAGCAGCCTCAGCGGAGTGACCTCTGGAAACACCATATATTTT.

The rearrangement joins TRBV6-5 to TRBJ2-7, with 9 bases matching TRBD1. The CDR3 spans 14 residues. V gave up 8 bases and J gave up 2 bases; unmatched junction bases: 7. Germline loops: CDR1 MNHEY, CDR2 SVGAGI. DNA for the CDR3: TGTGCCAGCCGGGTCGGGACAGGGACCTACGAGCAGTACTTC. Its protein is CASRVGTGTYEQYF.

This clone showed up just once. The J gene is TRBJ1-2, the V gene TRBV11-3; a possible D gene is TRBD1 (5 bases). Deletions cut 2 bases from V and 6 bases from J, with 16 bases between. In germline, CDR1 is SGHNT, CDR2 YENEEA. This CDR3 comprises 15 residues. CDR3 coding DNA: TGTGCCAGCAGCTTACCTTACCCAGGGCGGAATGGCTACACCTTC. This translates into CASSLPYPGRNGYTF.

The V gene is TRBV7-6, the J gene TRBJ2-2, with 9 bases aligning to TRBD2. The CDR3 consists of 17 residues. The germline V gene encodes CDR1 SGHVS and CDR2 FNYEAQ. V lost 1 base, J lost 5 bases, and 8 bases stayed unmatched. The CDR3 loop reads CASSLGVAGDGTGELFF. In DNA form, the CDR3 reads TGTGCCAGCAGCTTAGGGGTAGCGGGAGATGGAACCGGGGAGCTGTTTTTT.

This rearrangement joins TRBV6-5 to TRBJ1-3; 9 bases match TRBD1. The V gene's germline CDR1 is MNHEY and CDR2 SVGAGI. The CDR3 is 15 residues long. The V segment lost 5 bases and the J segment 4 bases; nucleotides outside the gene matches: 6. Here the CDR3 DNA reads TGTGCCAGCAGTCCCCGAGGGACAGGGGGAAACACCATATATTTT. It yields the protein CASSPRGTGGNTIYF.

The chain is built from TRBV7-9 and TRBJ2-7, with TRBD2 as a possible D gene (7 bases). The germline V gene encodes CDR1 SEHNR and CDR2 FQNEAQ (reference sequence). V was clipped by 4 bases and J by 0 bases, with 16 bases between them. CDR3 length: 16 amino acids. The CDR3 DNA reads TGTGCCAGCAGCTCTACCGGGGGGCTGTTCTCCTACGAGCAGTACTTC. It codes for CASSSTGGLFSYEQYF.

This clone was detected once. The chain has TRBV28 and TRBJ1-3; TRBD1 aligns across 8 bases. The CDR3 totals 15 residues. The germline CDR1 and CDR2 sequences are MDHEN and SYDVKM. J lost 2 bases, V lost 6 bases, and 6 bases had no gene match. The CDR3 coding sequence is TGTGCCAGCAGCTGGGCAGGGGGCACTGGAAACACCATATATTTT. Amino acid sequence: CASSWAGGTGNTIYF.

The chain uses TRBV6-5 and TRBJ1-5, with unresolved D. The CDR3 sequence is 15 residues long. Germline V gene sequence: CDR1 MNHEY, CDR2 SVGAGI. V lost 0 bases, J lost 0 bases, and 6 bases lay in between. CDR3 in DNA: TGTGCCAGCAGTTACTCGAGGTATAGCAATCAGCCCCAGCATTTT. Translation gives CASSYSRYSNQPQHF.

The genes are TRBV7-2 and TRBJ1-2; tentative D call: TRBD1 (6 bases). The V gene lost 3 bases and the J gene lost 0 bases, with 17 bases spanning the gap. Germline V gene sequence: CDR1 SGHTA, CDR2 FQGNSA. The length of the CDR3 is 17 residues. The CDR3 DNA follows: TGTGCCAGCAGCTTTCTTCCGGACAGCCTCCCTAACTATGGCTACACCTTC. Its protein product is CASSFLPDSLPNYGYTF.

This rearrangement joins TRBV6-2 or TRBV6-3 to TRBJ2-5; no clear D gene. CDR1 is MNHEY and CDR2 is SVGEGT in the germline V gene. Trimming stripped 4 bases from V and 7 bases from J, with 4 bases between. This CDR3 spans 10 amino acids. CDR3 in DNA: TGTGCCAGCAGTTTCCTGACCCAGTACTTC. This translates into CASSFLTQYF.

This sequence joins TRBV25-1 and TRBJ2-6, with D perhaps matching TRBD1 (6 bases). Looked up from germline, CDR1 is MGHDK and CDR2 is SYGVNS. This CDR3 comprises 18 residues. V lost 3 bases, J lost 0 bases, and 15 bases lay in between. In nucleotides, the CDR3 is TGTGCCAGCAGTGAGGTGGAGAGGGGGAGCTCTGGGGCCAACGTCCTGACTTTC. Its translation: CASSEVERGSSGANVLTF.

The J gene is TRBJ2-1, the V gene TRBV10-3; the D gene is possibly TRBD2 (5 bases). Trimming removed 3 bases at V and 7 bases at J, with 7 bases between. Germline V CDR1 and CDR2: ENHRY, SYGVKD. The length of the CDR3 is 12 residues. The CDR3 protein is CAISEAVNEQFF. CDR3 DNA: TGTGCCATCAGTGAAGCGGTGAATGAGCAGTTCTTC.

CDR3 loop: CASSDPGQGREKLFF. The CDR3 DNA reads as TGTGCCAGCAGCGATCCGGGACAGGGAAGGGAAAAACTGTTTTTT. V and J are TRBV25-1 and TRBJ1-4; the match to TRBD1 covers 9 bases. Germline CDR1 reads MGHDK; CDR2 reads SYGVNS. V dropped 6 bases and J dropped 8; count of bases not matched to a gene: 10. CDR3 length: 15 residues.

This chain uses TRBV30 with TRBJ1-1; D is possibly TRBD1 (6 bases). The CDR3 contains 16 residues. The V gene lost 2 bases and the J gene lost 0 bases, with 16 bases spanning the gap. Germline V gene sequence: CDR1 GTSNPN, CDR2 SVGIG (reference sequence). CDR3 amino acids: CAWSSPPTGLNTEAFF. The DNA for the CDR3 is TGTGCCTGGAGTAGCCCACCGACAGGACTGAACACTGAAGCTTTCTTT.

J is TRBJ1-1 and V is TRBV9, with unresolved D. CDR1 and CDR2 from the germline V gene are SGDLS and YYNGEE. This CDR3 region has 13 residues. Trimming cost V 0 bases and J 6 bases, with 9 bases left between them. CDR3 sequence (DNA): TGTGCCAGCAGCGTAGGTCCCGGGGCTGAAGCTTTCTTT. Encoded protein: CASSVGPGAEAFF.

The CDR3 sequence: CASSKAANTGELFF. CDR3 in DNA: TGTGCCAGCAGCAAAGCTGCGAACACCGGGGAGCTGTTTTTT. V is TRBV25-1 and J is TRBJ2-2; D remains unclear. Germline values: CDR1 MGHDK, CDR2 SYGVNS. CDR3 length: 14 residues. V was pared by 6 bases and J by 0 bases, with 8 bases between.

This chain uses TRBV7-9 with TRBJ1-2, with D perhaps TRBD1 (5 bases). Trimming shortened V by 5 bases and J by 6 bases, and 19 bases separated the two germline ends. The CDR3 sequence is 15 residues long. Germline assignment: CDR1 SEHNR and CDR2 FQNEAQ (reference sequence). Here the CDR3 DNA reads TGTGCCAGCAGCCAACTTCAGGGAGGCTTGAATGGCTACACCTTC. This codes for CASSQLQGGLNGYTF.

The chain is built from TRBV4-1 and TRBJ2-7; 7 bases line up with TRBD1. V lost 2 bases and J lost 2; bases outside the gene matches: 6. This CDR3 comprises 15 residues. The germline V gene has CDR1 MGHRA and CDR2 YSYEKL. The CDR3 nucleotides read TGCGCCAGCAGCCAATCTGGACAGGCCCCCTACGAGCAGTACTTC. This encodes CASSQSGQAPYEQYF.